The present T cell receptor (beta chain) was sequenced within a study of persistence of HIV-infected CD4 T cells. The libraries were made with immunoSEQ version 4 in survey mode. TCRdb keeps only in-frame clones here, not all; method: immunoSEQ multiplex PCR. The profile shows fewer than 15,000 clones, about three fifths of them singletons. The germline V and J ends were trimmed by 5 bases and 0 bases, with 14 bases remaining between them. The CDR3 totals 15 residues. The germline gives CDR1 LNHDA, CDR2 SQIVND (reference sequence). An overlapping HIV-1 Gag peptide pool stimulated these cells at about 0.94 ug/peptide/mL. CD4+ T cells upregulating both CD40 ligand and CD69 were sorted as responding cells. A remark on this clone: Its target is not known.

The source is an adult man with HIV who was CMV-seropositive. The chain joins TRBV19 to TRBJ2-7; maybe TRBD1 (7 bases). Sequenced here: CD4+ T cells sorted from PBMCs after roughly 18-hour stimulation, sampled from a patient who received antiretroviral therapy. The CDR3 region is CASSATGTLSYEQYF. The CDR3 bases are TGTGCCAGTAGTGCGACAGGGACTCTCTCCTACGAGCAGTACTTC.